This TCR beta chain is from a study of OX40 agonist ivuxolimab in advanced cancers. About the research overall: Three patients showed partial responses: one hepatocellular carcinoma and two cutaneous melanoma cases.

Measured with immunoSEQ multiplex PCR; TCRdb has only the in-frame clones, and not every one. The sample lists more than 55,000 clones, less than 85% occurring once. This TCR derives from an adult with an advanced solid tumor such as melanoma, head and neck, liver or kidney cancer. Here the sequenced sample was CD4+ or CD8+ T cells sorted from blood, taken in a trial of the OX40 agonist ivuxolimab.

DNA of the CDR3: TGTGCCAGCAGTTTATCGTCGGCAGGGGCTGGGAACTTAGGGGGCTACACCTTC. Protein: CASSLSSAGAGNLGGYTF. The genes are TRBV27 and TRBJ1-2; D is perhaps TRBD1 (6 bases). V shed 0 bases and J shed 8 bases, with 25 bases lying between them. This CDR3 is 18 amino acids long. Germline V gene data show CDR1 as MNHEY and CDR2 as SMNVEV (reference sequence).